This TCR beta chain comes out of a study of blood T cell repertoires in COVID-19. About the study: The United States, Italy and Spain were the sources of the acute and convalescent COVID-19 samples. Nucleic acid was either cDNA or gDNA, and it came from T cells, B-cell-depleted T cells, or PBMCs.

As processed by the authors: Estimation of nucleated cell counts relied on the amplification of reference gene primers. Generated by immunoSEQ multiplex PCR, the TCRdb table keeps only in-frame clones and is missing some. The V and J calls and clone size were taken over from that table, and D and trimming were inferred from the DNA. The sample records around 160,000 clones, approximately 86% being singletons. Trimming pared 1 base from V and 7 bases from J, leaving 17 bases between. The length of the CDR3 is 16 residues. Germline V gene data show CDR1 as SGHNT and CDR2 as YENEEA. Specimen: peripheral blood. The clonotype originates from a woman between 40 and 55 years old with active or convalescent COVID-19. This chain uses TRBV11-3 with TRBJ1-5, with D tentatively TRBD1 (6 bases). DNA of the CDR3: TGTGCCAGCAGCTTAGGGATGACAGGCCCATGGCAGCCCCAGCATTTT. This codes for CASSLGMTGPWQPQHF.